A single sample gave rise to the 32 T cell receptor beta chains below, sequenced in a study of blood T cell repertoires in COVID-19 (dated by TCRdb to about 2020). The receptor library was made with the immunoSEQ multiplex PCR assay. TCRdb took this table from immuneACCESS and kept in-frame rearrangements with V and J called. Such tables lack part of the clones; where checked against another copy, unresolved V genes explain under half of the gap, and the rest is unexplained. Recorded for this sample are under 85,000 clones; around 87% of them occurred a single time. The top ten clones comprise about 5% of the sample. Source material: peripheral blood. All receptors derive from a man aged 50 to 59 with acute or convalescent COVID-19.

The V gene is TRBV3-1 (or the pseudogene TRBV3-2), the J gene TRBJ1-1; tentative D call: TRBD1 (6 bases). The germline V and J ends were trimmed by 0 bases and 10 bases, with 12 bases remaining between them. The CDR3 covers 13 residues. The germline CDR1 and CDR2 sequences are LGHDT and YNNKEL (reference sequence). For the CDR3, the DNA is TGTGCCAGCAGCCAAGATCTGGGGGCTAGAGCTTTCTTT. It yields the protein CASSQDLGARAFF.

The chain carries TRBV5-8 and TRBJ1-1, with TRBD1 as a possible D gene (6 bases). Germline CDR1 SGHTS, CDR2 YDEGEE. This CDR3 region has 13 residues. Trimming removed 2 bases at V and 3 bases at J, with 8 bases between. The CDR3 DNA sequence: TGTGCCAGCAGCTTCTACAGGGACACTGAAGCTTTCTTT. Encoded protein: CASSFYRDTEAFF.

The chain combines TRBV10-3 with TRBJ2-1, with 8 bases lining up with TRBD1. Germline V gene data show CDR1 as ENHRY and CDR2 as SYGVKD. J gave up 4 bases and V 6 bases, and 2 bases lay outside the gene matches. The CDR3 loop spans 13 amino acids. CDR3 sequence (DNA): TGTGCCATCAGCGGACAGGGTTACAATGAGCAGTTCTTC. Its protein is CAISGQGYNEQFF.

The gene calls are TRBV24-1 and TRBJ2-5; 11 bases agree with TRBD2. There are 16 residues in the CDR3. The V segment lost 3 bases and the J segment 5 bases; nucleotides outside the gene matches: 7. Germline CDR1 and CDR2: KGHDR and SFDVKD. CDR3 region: CATSDSTSGRQETQYF. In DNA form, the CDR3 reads TGTGCCACCAGTGATAGTACTAGCGGGAGACAGGAGACCCAGTACTTC.

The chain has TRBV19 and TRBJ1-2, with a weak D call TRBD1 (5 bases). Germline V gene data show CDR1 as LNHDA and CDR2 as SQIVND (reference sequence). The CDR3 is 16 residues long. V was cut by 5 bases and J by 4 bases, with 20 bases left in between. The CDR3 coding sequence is TGTGCCAGTAGTTGGGGCGGGACCAAGAAAGGCTATGGCTACACCTTC. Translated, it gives CASSWGGTKKGYGYTF.

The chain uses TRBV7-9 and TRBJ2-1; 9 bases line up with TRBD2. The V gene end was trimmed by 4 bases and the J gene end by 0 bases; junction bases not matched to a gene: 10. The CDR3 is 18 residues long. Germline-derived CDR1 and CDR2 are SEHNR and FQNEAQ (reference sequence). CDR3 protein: CASSSNRGGRASYNEQFF. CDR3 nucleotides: TGTGCCAGCAGCTCGAACCGAGGCGGGAGGGCCTCCTACAATGAGCAGTTCTTC.

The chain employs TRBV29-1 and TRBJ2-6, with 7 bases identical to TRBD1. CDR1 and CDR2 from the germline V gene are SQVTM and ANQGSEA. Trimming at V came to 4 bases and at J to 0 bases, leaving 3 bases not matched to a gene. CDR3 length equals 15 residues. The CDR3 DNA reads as TGCAGCGTTGTGGGACAGCTCTCTGGGGCCAACGTCCTGACTTTC. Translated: CSVVGQLSGANVLTF.

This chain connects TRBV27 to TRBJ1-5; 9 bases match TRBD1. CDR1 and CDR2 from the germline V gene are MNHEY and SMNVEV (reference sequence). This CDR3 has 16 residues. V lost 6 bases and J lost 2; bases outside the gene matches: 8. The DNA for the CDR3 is TGTGCCAGCAGGCTCACAGGGGGCGCAGGCAATCAGCCCCAGCATTTT. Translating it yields CASRLTGGAGNQPQHF.

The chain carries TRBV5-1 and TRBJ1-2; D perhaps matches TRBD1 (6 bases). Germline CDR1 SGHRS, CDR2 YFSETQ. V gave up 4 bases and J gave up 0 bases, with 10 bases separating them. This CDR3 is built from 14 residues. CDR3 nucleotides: TGCGCCAGCAGCCGGGACACCGCTAACTATGGCTACACCTTC. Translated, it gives CASSRDTANYGYTF.

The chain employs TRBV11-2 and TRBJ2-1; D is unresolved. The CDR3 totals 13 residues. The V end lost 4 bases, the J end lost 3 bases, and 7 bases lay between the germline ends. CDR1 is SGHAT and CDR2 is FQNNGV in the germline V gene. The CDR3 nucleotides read TGTGCCAGCAGCTGGGCCAGCTACAATGAGCAGTTCTTC. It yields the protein CASSWASYNEQFF.

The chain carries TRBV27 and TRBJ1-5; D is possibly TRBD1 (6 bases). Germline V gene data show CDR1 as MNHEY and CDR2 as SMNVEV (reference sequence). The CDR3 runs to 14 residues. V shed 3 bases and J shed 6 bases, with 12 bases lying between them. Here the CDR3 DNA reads TGTGCCAGCAGTTTCGGGGGGGCGCGTCAGCCCCAGCATTTT. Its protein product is CASSFGGARQPQHF.

DNA of the CDR3: TGTGCCAGCAGTCAACAGCCCTCTACCTACAATGAGCAGTTCTTC. This translates into CASSQQPSTYNEQFF. V gene TRBV6-4 combines with J gene TRBJ2-1; D gene uncertain. CDR1 and CDR2 (germline): MRHNA, SNTAGT. The V and J ends lost 5 bases and 2 bases respectively, with 13 bases between them. This CDR3 spans 15 amino acids.

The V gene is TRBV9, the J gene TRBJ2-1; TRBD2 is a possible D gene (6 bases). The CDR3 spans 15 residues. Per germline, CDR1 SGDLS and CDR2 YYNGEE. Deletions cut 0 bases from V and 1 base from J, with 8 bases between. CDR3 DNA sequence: TGTGCCAGCAGCGTAGTCCTAGCGTCCTACAATGAGCAGTTCTTC. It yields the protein CASSVVLASYNEQFF.

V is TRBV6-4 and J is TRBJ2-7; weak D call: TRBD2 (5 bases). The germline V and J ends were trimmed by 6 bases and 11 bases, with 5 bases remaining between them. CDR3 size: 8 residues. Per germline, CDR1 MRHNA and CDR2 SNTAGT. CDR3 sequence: CASRREYF. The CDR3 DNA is TGTGCCAGCAGGAGGGAGTACTTC.

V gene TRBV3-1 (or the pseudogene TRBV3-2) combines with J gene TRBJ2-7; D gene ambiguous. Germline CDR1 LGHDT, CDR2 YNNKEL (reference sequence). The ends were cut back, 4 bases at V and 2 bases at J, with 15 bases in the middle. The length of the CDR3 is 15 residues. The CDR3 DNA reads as TGTGCCAGCAGCCCAGGCCCGGTAGGAACCTACGAGCAGTACTTC. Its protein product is CASSPGPVGTYEQYF.

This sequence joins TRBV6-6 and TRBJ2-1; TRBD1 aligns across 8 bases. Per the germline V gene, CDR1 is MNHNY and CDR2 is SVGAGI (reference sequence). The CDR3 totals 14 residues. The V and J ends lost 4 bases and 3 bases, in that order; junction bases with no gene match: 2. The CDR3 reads CASSSGQGYNEQFF. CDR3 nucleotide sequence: TGTGCCAGCAGTTCCGGACAGGGCTACAATGAGCAGTTCTTC.

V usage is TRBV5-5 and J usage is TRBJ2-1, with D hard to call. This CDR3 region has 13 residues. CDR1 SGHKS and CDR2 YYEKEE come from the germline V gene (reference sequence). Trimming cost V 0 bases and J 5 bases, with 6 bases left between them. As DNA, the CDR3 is TGTGCCAGCAGCTTGGTTGCGAACAATGAGCAGTTCTTC. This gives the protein CASSLVANNEQFF.

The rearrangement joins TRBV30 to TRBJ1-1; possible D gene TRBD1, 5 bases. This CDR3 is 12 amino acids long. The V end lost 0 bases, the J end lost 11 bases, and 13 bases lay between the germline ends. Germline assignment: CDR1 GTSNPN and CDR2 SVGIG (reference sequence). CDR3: CAWSVTEYGAFF. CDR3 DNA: TGTGCCTGGAGTGTGACAGAGTATGGTGCTTTCTTT.

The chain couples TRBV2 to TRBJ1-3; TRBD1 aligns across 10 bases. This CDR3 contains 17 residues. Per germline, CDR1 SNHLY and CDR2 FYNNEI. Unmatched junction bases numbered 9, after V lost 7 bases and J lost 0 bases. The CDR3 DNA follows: TGTGCCAGCACCCTGGACAGGGGGGCCGGCTCTGGAAACACCATATATTTT. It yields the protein CASTLDRGAGSGNTIYF.

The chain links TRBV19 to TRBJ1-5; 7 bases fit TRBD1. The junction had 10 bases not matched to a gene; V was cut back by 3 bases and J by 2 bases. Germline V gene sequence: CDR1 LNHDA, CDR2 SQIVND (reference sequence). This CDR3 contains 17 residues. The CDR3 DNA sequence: TGTGCCAGTAGTATCAGTGTCCGACAGGGTGGCAATCAGCCCCAGCATTTT. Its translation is CASSISVRQGGNQPQHF.

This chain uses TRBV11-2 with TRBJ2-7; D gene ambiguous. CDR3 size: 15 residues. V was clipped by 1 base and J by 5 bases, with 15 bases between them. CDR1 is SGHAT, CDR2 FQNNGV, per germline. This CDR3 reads CASSLGPLLPHEQYF. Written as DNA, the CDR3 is TGTGCCAGCAGCTTAGGGCCGCTCCTCCCCCACGAGCAGTACTTC.

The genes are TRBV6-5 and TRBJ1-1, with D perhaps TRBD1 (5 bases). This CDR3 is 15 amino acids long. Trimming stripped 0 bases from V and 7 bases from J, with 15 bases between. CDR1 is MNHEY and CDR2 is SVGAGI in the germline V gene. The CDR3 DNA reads TGTGCCAGCAGTTACTCCGGGCCCCCCGGGGGTGAAGCTTTCTTT. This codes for CASSYSGPPGGEAFF.

This CDR3 reads CSVEENEKLFF. The CDR3 DNA is TGCAGCGTTGAGGAGAATGAAAAACTGTTTTTT. The chain employs TRBV29-1 and TRBJ1-4, with D unresolved. Germline V lookup: CDR1 SQVTM, CDR2 ANQGSEA. This CDR3 spans 11 amino acids. V lost 3 bases, J lost 5 bases, and 4 bases lay in between. The full variable domain, in which reference TRBV29-1 and TRBJ1-4 provide the parts outside the CDR3, is SAVISQKPSRDICQRGTSLTIQCQVDSQVTMMFWYRQQPGQSLTLIATANQGSEATYESGFVIDKFPISRPNLTFSTLTVSNMSPEDSSIYLCSVEENEKLFFGSGTQLSVL.

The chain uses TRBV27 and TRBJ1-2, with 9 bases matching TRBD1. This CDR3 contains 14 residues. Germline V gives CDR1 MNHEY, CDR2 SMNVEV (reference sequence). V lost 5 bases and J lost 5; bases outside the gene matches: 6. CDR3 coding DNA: TGTGCCAGCAGTCCCGGGACAGGGATTTATGGCTACACCTTC. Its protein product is CASSPGTGIYGYTF.

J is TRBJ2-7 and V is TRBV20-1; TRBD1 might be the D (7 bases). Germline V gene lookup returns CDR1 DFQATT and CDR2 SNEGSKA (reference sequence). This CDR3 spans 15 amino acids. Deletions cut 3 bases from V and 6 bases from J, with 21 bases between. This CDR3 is CSASYPKGGGFEQYF. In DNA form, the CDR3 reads TGCAGTGCTAGTTATCCCAAAGGAGGGGGCTTCGAGCAGTACTTC.

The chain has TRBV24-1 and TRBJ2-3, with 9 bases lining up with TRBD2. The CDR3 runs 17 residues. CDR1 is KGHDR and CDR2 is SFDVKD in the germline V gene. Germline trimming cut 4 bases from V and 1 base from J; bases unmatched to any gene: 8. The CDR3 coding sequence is TGTGCCACCAGTGACCCCTCCCCTAGCGGGGGCACAGATACGCAGTATTTT. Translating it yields CATSDPSPSGGTDTQYF.

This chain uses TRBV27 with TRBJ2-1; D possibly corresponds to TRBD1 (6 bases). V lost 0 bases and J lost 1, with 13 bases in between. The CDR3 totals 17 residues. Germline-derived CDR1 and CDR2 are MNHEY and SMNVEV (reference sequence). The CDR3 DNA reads TGTGCCAGCAGTTTATCATCGTGGACAGCTTCCTACAATGAGCAGTTCTTC. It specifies CASSLSSWTASYNEQFF.

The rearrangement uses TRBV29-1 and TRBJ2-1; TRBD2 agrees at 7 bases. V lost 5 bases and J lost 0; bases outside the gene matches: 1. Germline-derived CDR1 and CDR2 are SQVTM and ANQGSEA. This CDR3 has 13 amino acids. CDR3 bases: TGCAGCGTTCGGACTAGCTCCTACAATGAGCAGTTCTTC. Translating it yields CSVRTSSYNEQFF.

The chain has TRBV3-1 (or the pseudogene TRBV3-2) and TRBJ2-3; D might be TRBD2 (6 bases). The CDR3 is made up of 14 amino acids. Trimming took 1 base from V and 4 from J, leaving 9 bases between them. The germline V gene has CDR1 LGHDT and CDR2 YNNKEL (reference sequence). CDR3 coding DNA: TGTGCCAGCAGCCAAGTCGGGAGACCAGATACGCAGTATTTT. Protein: CASSQVGRPDTQYF.

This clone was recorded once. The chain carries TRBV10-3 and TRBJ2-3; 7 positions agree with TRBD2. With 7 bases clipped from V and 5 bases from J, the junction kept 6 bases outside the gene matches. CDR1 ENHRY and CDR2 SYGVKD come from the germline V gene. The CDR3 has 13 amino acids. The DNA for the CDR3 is TGTGCCATCACCGGGGGGTGGGGAGATACGCAGTATTTT. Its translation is CAITGGWGDTQYF.

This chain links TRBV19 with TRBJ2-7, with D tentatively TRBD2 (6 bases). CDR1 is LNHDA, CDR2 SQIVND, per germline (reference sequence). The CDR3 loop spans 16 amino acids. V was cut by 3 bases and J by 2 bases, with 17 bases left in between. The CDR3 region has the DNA TGTGCCAGTAGTATGGGCGGCGGGATCCAGACCTACGAGCAGTACTTC. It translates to CASSMGGGIQTYEQYF. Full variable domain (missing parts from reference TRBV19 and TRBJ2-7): DGGITQSPKYLFRKEGQNVTLSCEQNLNHDAMYWYRQDPGQGLRLIYYSQIVNDFQKGDIAEGYSVSREKKESFPLTVTSAQKNPTAFYLCASSMGGGIQTYEQYFGPGTRLTVT.

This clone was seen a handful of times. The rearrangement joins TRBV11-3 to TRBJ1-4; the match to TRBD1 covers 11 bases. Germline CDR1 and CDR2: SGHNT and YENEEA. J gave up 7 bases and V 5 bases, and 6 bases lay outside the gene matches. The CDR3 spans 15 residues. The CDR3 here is CASSAGTGGSEKLFF. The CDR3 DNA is TGTGCCAGCAGCGCCGGGACAGGGGGATCTGAAAAACTGTTTTTT.